Presented here are 22 T cell receptor beta chains from one specimen sequenced in a study of T cells after yellow fever vaccination (dated by TCRdb to the late 2010s). Library preparation was by 5' RACE. The data were produced on an Illumina HiSeq 2500. Clones were called with MiXCR by TCRdb after fastp trimmed the public reads at Q25, and only in-frame beta chains were retained. Rows with one shared CDR3 protein collapse into an entry with the most common genes and DNA. Counted in this sample were around 67,000 distinct CDR3 sequences; more than 5.5% of them appeared once. Jointly, the top ten make up 30% to 45% of the sample. According to the study, the label for this sample's treatment or condition signals: live attenuated yellow fever vaccine strain. The sequencing used CD8+ T cells sorted from PBMCs, collected less than 6 days after the first yellow fever vaccination. All receptors come from a man aged 18-30 years who received the YFV17D yellow fever vaccine.

This clonotype has a count of ten or more. V is TRBV7-9 and J is TRBJ2-1, with 11 nucleotides matching TRBD2. This CDR3 has 17 residues. From germline, CDR1 is SEHNR and CDR2 FQNEAQ (reference sequence). V dropped 5 bases and J dropped 5; count of bases not matched to a gene: 11. The CDR3 loop is CASSDTSGGIKNNEQFF. The CDR3, as DNA: TGTGCCAGCAGCGACACTAGCGGGGGCATAAAGAACAATGAGCAGTTCTTC.

Remarks on this clonotype: A read error may explain this, as a much larger clone is one base away. The rearrangement uses TRBV3-1 and TRBJ1-5; D perhaps matches TRBD1 (5 bases). This CDR3 has 16 residues. Germline values: CDR1 LGHDT, CDR2 YNNKEL (reference sequence). The CDR3 sequence: CASSQGPGTSNKPQHF. CDR3 in DNA: TGTGCCAGCAGCCAAGGCCCCGGGACCAGCAATAAGCCCCAGCATTTT.

This clonotype was picked up many times. The chain recombines TRBV20-1 with TRBJ2-7; 12 bases are a match to TRBD2. Germline V gene lookup returns CDR1 DFQATT and CDR2 SNEGSKA (reference sequence). Trimming cost V 3 bases and J 4 bases; bases outside gene matches: 4. The CDR3 sequence is 14 residues long. The CDR3 reads CSASLAGGRYEQYV. As DNA, the CDR3 is TGCAGTGCTAGTCTAGCGGGGGGGCGATACGAGCAGTACGTC.

This clonotype appeared many times. The J gene is TRBJ2-1, the V gene TRBV4-1; TRBD2 is a possible D gene (5 bases). Looked up from germline, CDR1 is MGHRA and CDR2 is YSYEKL. V shed 0 bases and J shed 4 bases, with 10 bases lying between them. The CDR3 is 15 residues long. CDR3 coding DNA: TGCGCCAGCAGCCAAGATCGCCTAGCTTACAATGAGCAGTTCTTC. Its protein is CASSQDRLAYNEQFF.

This clonotype has a count of ten or more. The rearrangement links TRBV5-4 to TRBJ2-4, with D possibly matching TRBD1 (6 bases). The length of the CDR3 is 17 residues. In germline, CDR1 is SGHNT, CDR2 YYREEE (reference sequence). V lost 1 base to trimming and J lost 2 bases, with 16 bases between them. The CDR3: CASSLQGQGFTKNIQYF. CDR3 bases: TGTGCCAGCAGCTTGCAGGGGCAGGGTTTTACCAAAAACATTCAGTACTTC.

The DNA of the CDR3 is TGTGCCAGCAGCTATGACAGGGGAGCGGAGACCCAGTACTTC. It yields the protein CASSYDRGAETQYF. This sequence joins TRBV12-3 or TRBV12-4 and TRBJ2-5; 8 bases agree with TRBD1. Trimming took 6 bases from V and 5 from J; bases not matched to a gene: 8. This CDR3 spans 14 amino acids.

The sample holds many counts of this clonotype. This chain links TRBV5-1 with TRBJ1-5, with D possibly matching TRBD1 (5 bases). V lost 0 bases and J 3 bases, leaving 10 bases between the germline ends. Germline V lookup: CDR1 SGHRS, CDR2 YFSETQ. The CDR3 is 15 amino acids. CDR3 amino acids: CASSLDGGDNQPQHF. The DNA for the CDR3 is TGCGCCAGCAGCTTGGACGGGGGAGACAATCAGCCCCAGCATTTT.

The chain joins TRBV4-3 to TRBJ1-4; D is uncertain. CDR3 length: 15 residues. V dropped 8 bases and J dropped 8 bases, with 21 bases sitting between them. Germline V gene sequence: CDR1 LGHNA, CDR2 YSLEER. CDR3 loop: CASLSAPAILEKLFF. In DNA, the CDR3 is TGCGCCAGCCTGTCTGCCCCCGCCATTCTCGAAAAACTGTTTTTT.

V is TRBV12-3 or TRBV12-4 and J is TRBJ2-5, with TRBD1 identical over 9 bases. The CDR3 contains 17 residues. The V and J ends lost 0 bases and 2 bases, in that order; junction bases with no gene match: 7. CDR3 amino acids: CASSLAPRQGVQETQYF. The CDR3 nucleotides are TGTGCCAGCAGTTTAGCGCCAAGACAGGGGGTGCAAGAGACCCAGTACTTC.

This clonotype was detected only once. The V gene is TRBV7-9, the J gene TRBJ2-5; D is uncertain. Trimming removed 4 bases from V and 1 base from J, with 16 bases in between. The CDR3 consists of 16 residues. Per germline, CDR1 SEHNR and CDR2 FQNEAQ (reference sequence). In nucleotides, the CDR3 is TGTGCCAGCAGCTCCCCCAACGACGGCCTCCAAGAGACCCAGTACTTC. Translation gives CASSSPNDGLQETQYF.

This clonotype was seen only a few times. This chain uses TRBV2 with TRBJ1-1; D may be TRBD1 (5 bases). This CDR3 comprises 14 residues. In germline, CDR1 is SNHLY, CDR2 FYNNEI. V dropped 8 bases and J dropped 0 bases, with 13 bases sitting between them. This chain's CDR3 is CASASRAMNTEAFF. The CDR3, as DNA: TGTGCCAGCGCCTCCAGGGCGATGAACACTGAAGCTTTCTTT.

The chain carries TRBV11-2 and TRBJ2-2; D is perhaps TRBD2 (6 bases). V was shortened by 10 bases and J by 6 bases, with 15 bases between the two germline ends. Germline V gene lookup returns CDR1 SGHAT and CDR2 FQNNGV. The CDR3 length is 13 residues. The CDR3 protein is CATQGGDSGELFF. The CDR3 coding sequence is TGTGCCACCCAAGGAGGGGACTCCGGGGAGCTGTTTTTT. The variable domain in full, completed from reference TRBV11-2 and TRBJ2-2, reads EAGVAQSPRYKIIEKRQSVAFWCNPISGHATLYWYQQILGQGPKLLIQFQNNGVVDDSQLPKDRFSAERLKGVDSTLKIQPAKLEDSAVYLCATQGGDSGELFFGEGSRLTVL.

This clonotype was detected many times. The J gene is TRBJ1-1, the V gene TRBV5-1, with D possibly TRBD1 on 6 matching bases. From germline, CDR1 is SGHRS and CDR2 YFSETQ. Trimming removed 1 base at V and 2 bases at J, with 12 bases between. This CDR3 is built from 15 residues. The CDR3 DNA reads as TGCGCCAGCAGCTTGAACCGGGACACAAACACTGAAGCTTTCTTT. It encodes CASSLNRDTNTEAFF.

V gene TRBV20-1 combines with J gene TRBJ2-4; D remains unclear. CDR1 is DFQATT and CDR2 is SNEGSKA in the germline V gene (reference sequence). The CDR3 length is 12 residues. The ends were cut back, 6 bases at V and 8 bases at J, with 14 bases in the middle. The CDR3, as DNA: TGCAGTGCATGCATCCCCCCGGACATTCAGTACTTC. Its protein is CSACIPPDIQYF.

This clonotype was counted many times. CDR3 DNA sequence: TGCGCCAGCAGCCACACAACCACCAGACAGGGACACGTCTACACAGATACGCAGTATTTT. It specifies CASSHTTTRQGHVYTDTQYF. This chain joins TRBV4-1 and TRBJ2-3, with 7 bases lining up with TRBD1. This CDR3 has 20 amino acids. J gave up 2 bases and V 3 bases, and 20 bases lay outside the gene matches. The germline gives CDR1 MGHRA, CDR2 YSYEKL.

The table lists this clonotype with many counts. The chain recombines TRBV6-2 or TRBV6-3 with TRBJ2-5; 15 bases line up with TRBD2. This CDR3 is built from 16 residues. V lost 5 bases and J lost 5; bases outside the gene matches: 6. In germline, CDR1 is MNHEY, CDR2 SVGEGT. The CDR3, as DNA: TGTGCCAGCAGTCCCGGACTAGCGGGGGGGCGGGAGACCCAGTACTTC. Translation: CASSPGLAGGRETQYF.

V is TRBV19 and J is TRBJ1-4, with 11 nucleotides matching TRBD1. Germline lookup yields CDR1 LNHDA and CDR2 SQIVND (reference sequence). This CDR3 has 16 amino acids. Losses at the gene ends were 3 bases for V and 6 bases for J; bases not matched to a gene: 6. As DNA, the CDR3 is TGTGCCAGTAGTATGCTGCCGGGACAGGGGGATGAAAAACTGTTTTTT. This gives the protein CASSMLPGQGDEKLFF.

This clonotype was recorded once. V usage is TRBV24-1 and J usage is TRBJ2-1; 8 nucleotides line up with TRBD2. The CDR3 consists of 14 residues. V lost 5 bases and J lost 7; bases outside the gene matches: 6. The germline CDR1 and CDR2 sequences are KGHDR and SFDVKD. The DNA for the CDR3 is TGTGCCACCAGTGCGGGGGGGCCCGGGAATGAGCAGTTCTTC. It encodes CATSAGGPGNEQFF.

Note on this clonotype: This may come from a read error, since a much larger clone is one base off. The genes are TRBV12-3 or TRBV12-4 and TRBJ2-7, with 7 bases lining up with TRBD2. The junction had 10 bases not matched to a gene; V was cut back by 5 bases and J by 6 bases. The CDR3 is made up of 14 amino acids. CDR3 sequence: CASSVGTTIGEQYV. The CDR3 nucleotides read TGTGCCAGCAGTGTCGGGACTACCATCGGCGAGCAGTACGTC.

A remark on this clonotype: The junction shows a germline mismatch at one end, possibly a read error. The genes are TRBV29-1 and TRBJ2-1; the D is unclear. The germline CDR1 and CDR2 sequences are SQVTM and ANQGSEA. The CDR3 has 11 amino acids. The CDR3 region has the DNA TGCAGCGTTCCGATCAATGGGTTAGTGCTCTTC. Protein product: CSVPINGLVLF.

This clonotype was recorded many times. J is TRBJ2-7 and V is TRBV6-1; TRBD1 agrees at 7 bases. Germline CDR1 and CDR2: MNHNS and SASEGT. The trim removed 10 bases at V and 2 bases at J, leaving 17 bases unmatched. The CDR3 consists of 16 residues. CDR3 sequence (DNA): TGTGCCACCCAACCCAACAGGGGATCTACTGCCTACGAGCAGTACTTC. Its protein product is CATQPNRGSTAYEQYF.

This clonotype has a count of ten or more. The rearrangement uses TRBV6-1 and TRBJ2-1; D is perhaps TRBD1 (6 bases). The CDR3 has 17 amino acids. V was trimmed by 4 bases and J by 7 bases, leaving 23 bases between them. CDR1 and CDR2 from the germline V gene are MNHNS and SASEGT. As DNA, the CDR3 is TGTGCCAGCAGTGCAAGTTCCACAGGGTACTGGTTGAATGAGCAGTTCTTC. Translation gives CASSASSTGYWLNEQFF.